The clone carrying this T cell receptor (beta chain) has just a few counts. Other DNA sequences in the sample encode the same CDR3. This table comes from immunoSEQ multiplex PCR, and its TCRdb copy is limited to in-frame clones, with some not included. Of roughly 2.5 million clones in the sample, just over 90% were seen once. This record comes from a study of shared clonotypes between healthy human individuals. The length of the CDR3 is 12 residues. Germline V gives CDR1 SQVTM, CDR2 ANQGSEA. This clonotype was obtained from a man aged 18 to 29 in good health. The chain links TRBV29-1 to TRBJ1-5; TRBD1 matches at 10 bases. The source material was naive CD4+ T cells sorted from blood. Subset given: CD45RA+ positively selected. The CDR3 DNA sequence: TGCAGTGTGGGACAGGGGAATCAGCCCCAGCATTTT. Translating it yields CSVGQGNQPQHF.